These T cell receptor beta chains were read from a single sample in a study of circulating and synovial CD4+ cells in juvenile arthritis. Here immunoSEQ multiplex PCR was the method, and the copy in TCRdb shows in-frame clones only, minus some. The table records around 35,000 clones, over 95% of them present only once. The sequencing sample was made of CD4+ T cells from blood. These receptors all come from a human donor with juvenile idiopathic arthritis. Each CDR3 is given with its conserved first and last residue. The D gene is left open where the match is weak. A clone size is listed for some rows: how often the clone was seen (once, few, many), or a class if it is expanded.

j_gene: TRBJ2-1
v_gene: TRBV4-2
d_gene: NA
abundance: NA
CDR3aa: CASSQEGSAYNEQFF
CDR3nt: TGTGCCAGCAGCCAAGAGGGCTCTGCCTATAATGAGCAGTTCTTC

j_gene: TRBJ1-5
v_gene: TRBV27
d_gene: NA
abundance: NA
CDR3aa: CASSWDISNQPQHF
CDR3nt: TGTGCCAGCAGTTGGGACATCAGCAATCAGCCCCAGCATTTT

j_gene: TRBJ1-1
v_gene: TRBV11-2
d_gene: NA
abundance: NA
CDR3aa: CASSLVRGWDTEAFF
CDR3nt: TGTGCCAGCAGCTTAGTGAGAGGGTGGGACACTGAAGCTTTCTTT

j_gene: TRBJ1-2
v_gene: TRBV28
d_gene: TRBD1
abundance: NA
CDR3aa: CASRFNTGGGGYTF
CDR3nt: TGTGCCAGCAGATTCAATACAGGGGGCGGAGGCTACACCTTC

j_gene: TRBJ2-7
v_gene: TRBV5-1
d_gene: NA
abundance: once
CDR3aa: CASSLAGQLYEQYF
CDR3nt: TGCGCCAGCAGCTTGGCAGGCCAGCTCTACGAGCAGTACTTC

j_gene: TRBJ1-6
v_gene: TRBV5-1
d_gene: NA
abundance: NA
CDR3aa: CASSVSVNSPLHF
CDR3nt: TGCGCCAGCAGCGTATCGGTGAATTCACCCCTCCACTTT

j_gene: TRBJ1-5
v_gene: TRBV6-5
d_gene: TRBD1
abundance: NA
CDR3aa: CASSQGDSNQPQHF
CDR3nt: TGTGCCAGCAGCCAGGGGGATAGCAATCAGCCCCAGCATTTT

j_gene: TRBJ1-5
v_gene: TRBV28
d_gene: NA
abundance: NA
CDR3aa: CASSFPVGLRGPQHF
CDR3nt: TGTGCCAGCTCGTTTCCGGTGGGACTTAGGGGGCCCCAGCATTTT